These 22 T cell receptor beta chains were sequenced from one sample in a study of regulatory T cells in long-lasting Graves disease. Specified time point: newly diagnosed GD, antithyroid drugs for less than 3 months. PBMC-derived RNA was used for the TCR library. To make TCR beta libraries, researchers used iRepertoire HTBI primers and Arm-PCR of CDR3 regions. TCRdb called the multiplex PCR reads again in MiXCR, with one record for every CDR3 protein. The table lists under 400,000 distinct CDR3 sequences, roughly a sixth of them singletons, with 25% to 30% in the top ten. Another study also made use of these data, one on T cells in Graves' hyperthyroidism and ophthalmopathy.

The source was peripheral blood mononuclear cells (PBMCs), collected at new diagnosis, from a patient treated with antithyroid drugs. These receptors came from a man aged 40-49 years with Graves disease.

There are a few counts of this clonotype. The chain recombines TRBV3-1 with TRBJ2-1; 11 nucleotides align to TRBD2. The J call is doubtful: the DNA matches TRBJ2-7 better. Germline loops: CDR1 LGHDT, CDR2 YNNKEL (reference sequence). The CDR3 covers 17 residues. CDR3 bases: TGTGCCAGCAGCCAAGTAGTTTTAGCGGGGGGGCCGAATGAGCAGTACTTC. This codes for CASSQVVLAGGPNEQYF.

This clonotype was found many times. The chain employs TRBV4-1 and TRBJ2-3, with D maybe TRBD1 (6 bases). The CDR3 is 14 residues long. V gave up 5 bases and J gave up 2 bases, with 11 bases separating them. Germline CDR1 MGHRA, CDR2 YSYEKL. For the CDR3, the DNA is TGCGCCAGCAGCTACCTGGGGGCCACAGATACGCAGTATTTT. It specifies CASSYLGATDTQYF.

The chain combines TRBV7-9 with TRBJ2-1; 9 positions agree with TRBD2. Germline lookup yields CDR1 SEHNR and CDR2 FQNEAQ (reference sequence). J lost 3 bases, V lost 1 base, and 4 bases had no gene match. The CDR3 is made up of 16 amino acids. The CDR3 nucleotides read TGTGCCAGCAGCTTAGGCGGGGGGGCCTTCTACAATGAGCAGTTCTTC. Translation gives CASSLGGGAFYNEQFF.

This rearrangement joins TRBV6-9 to TRBJ2-6; TRBD2 aligns across 8 bases. The CDR3 loop spans 19 amino acids. Germline V gene data show CDR1 as MNHGY and CDR2 as SVAAGI. With 3 bases clipped from V and 0 bases from J, the junction kept 10 bases outside the gene matches. CDR3 loop: CASSYSGQRGSSGANVLTF. The CDR3 DNA reads as TGTGCCAGCAGTTACTCTGGGCAGCGGGGGAGCTCTGGGGCCAACGTCCTGACTTTC.

The chain is built from TRBV9 and TRBJ2-7, with D possibly being TRBD2 (6 bases). Germline loops: CDR1 SGDLS, CDR2 YYNGEE. Trimming removed 1 base from V and 4 bases from J, with 18 bases in between. The CDR3 spans 16 residues. The CDR3 region is CASSVLASPLIYEQYF. In nucleotides, the CDR3 is TGTGCCAGCAGCGTACTAGCGTCGCCCCTGATTTACGAGCAGTACTTC.

The chain uses TRBV7-9 and TRBJ2-7, with D uncertain. The V end lost 2 bases, the J end lost 6 bases, and 11 bases lay between the germline ends. Germline assignment: CDR1 SEHNR and CDR2 FQNEAQ (reference sequence). CDR3 length equals 13 residues. The CDR3, as DNA: TGTGCCAGCAGCTTATACGGACGTGCCGAGCAGTACTTC. Its protein is CASSLYGRAEQYF.

This sequence joins TRBV4-1 and TRBJ2-3; D might be TRBD1 or TRBD2, each matching 5 bases. V lost 3 bases, J lost 8 bases, and 12 bases lay in between. Germline lookup yields CDR1 MGHRA and CDR2 YSYEKL. CDR3 size: 13 residues. The CDR3, as DNA: TGCGCCAGCAGCCAGGGGGTGGTGGCTACGCAGTATTTT. It translates to CASSQGVVATQYF.

Ten or more counts support this clonotype. The chain combines TRBV30 with TRBJ2-3; D may correspond to TRBD1 or TRBD2 (6 bases each). The germline V gene encodes CDR1 GTSNPN and CDR2 SVGIG (reference sequence). CDR3 length equals 14 residues. The V end was cut by 0 bases, the J end by 6 bases, with 13 bases between. This CDR3 reads CAWSVGGGSDTQYF. The DNA of the CDR3 is TGTGCCTGGAGTGTAGGAGGGGGGTCGGATACGCAGTATTTT.

This clonotype was observed at least ten times. The chain links TRBV24-1 to TRBJ2-3; maybe TRBD1 (6 bases). V gave up 9 bases and J gave up 2 bases, with 11 bases separating them. This CDR3 has 13 residues. Germline CDR1 is KGHDR and CDR2 is SFDVKD. The CDR3 sequence: CATGDIDTDTQYF. CDR3 nucleotide sequence: TGTGCCACCGGGGACATAGACACAGATACGCAGTATTTT.

Details on this clonotype: A single base is all that separates this from a far larger clone, so a read error is likely. This sequence joins TRBV2 and TRBJ2-7; D uncertain. Per the germline V gene, CDR1 is SNHLY and CDR2 is FYNNEI. The CDR3 length is 13 residues. V dropped 6 bases and J dropped 4 bases, with 13 bases sitting between them. CDR3 in DNA: TGTGCCAGCAGCCCCCCCCCAGTGTACGAGCAGTACTTC. Translation: CASSPPPVYEQYF.

The chain combines TRBV5-1 with TRBJ2-2; 10 nucleotides agree with TRBD2. Germline CDR1 reads SGHRS; CDR2 reads YFSETQ. The CDR3 is 15 amino acids. The V and J ends lost 5 bases and 10 bases, in that order; junction bases with no gene match: 11. This CDR3 reads CASRISGGAWEELFF. Written as DNA, the CDR3 is TGCGCCAGCAGAATCAGCGGGGGGGCCTGGGAGGAGCTGTTTTTT. Full variable domain (missing parts from reference TRBV5-1 and TRBJ2-2): KAGVTQTPRYLIKTRGQQVTLSCSPISGHRSVSWYQQTPGQGLQFLFEYFSETQRNKGNFPGRFSGRQFSNSRSEMNVSTLELGDSALYLCASRISGGAWEELFFGEGSRLTVL.

This clonotype appeared many times. The V call is TRBV11-3, the J call TRBJ2-5; D not resolved. Per germline, CDR1 SGHNT and CDR2 YENEEA. CDR3 length equals 14 residues. V was cut by 8 bases and J by 5 bases, with 18 bases left in between. Here the CDR3 reads CASSSESVVETQYF. The CDR3 DNA follows: TGTGCCAGCTCTTCGGAATCGGTGGTTGAGACCCAGTACTTC.

This clonotype was seen ten or more times. The chain uses TRBV5-1 and TRBJ2-7; 8 nucleotides align to TRBD1. The ends lost 3 bases at V and 1 base at J; junction bases unmatched: 6. The CDR3 extends over 15 amino acids. In germline, CDR1 is SGHRS, CDR2 YFSETQ. The CDR3 sequence is CASSWGQERSYEQYF. CDR3 DNA: TGCGCCAGCAGCTGGGGACAGGAAAGATCCTACGAGCAGTACTTC.

Notes on this clonotype: This may be a read error: a much more frequent sequence differs by one nucleotide. The chain combines TRBV30 with TRBJ2-5; perhaps TRBD1 as D (6 bases). Germline lookup yields CDR1 GTSNPN and CDR2 SVGIG (reference sequence). The germline V and J ends were trimmed by 6 bases and 7 bases, with 12 bases remaining between them. The length of the CDR3 is 11 residues. CDR3 nucleotide sequence: TGTGCCTGCGGGACATTAGGGACCCAGTACTTC. Protein: CACGTLGTQYF.

This chain joins TRBV7-8 and TRBJ2-5; D perhaps matches TRBD1 (6 bases). Germline CDR1 is SGHVS and CDR2 is FQNEAQ. The CDR3 consists of 15 residues. V was shortened by 2 bases and J by 2 bases, with 12 bases between the two germline ends. CDR3 residues: CASSLMGATQETQYF. The DNA for the CDR3 is TGTGCCAGCAGCTTAATGGGGGCGACTCAAGAGACCCAGTACTTC. The variable domain in full, completed from reference TRBV7-8 and TRBJ2-5, reads GAGVSQSPRYKVAKRGQDVALRCDPISGHVSLFWYQQALGQGPEFLTYFQNEAQLDKSGLPSDRFFAERPEGSVSTLKIQRTQQEDSAVYLCASSLMGATQETQYFGPGTRLLVL.

This chain connects TRBV4-2 to TRBJ1-6, with 8 bases matching TRBD1. V lost 4 bases, J lost 7 bases, and 9 bases stayed unmatched. Germline CDR1 is LGHNA and CDR2 is YNFKEQ. The CDR3 has 16 amino acids. CDR3 region: CASSRDTGGGNSPLHF. CDR3 coding DNA: TGTGCCAGCAGCCGAGATACAGGGGGGGGCAATTCACCCCTCCACTTT.

This clonotype was seen ten or more times. This sequence joins TRBV2 and TRBJ1-1; 8 bases map to TRBD1. The CDR3 totals 14 residues. Germline loops: CDR1 SNHLY, CDR2 FYNNEI. Trimming removed 7 bases from V and 3 bases from J; junction bases left unmatched: 7. The CDR3 is CASTLRQGYTEAFF. DNA for the CDR3: TGTGCCAGCACCTTGCGACAGGGGTACACTGAAGCTTTCTTT.

The table lists this clonotype with many counts. The V gene is TRBV7-9, the J gene TRBJ2-2; D gene unclear. The CDR3 consists of 13 residues. V was trimmed by 4 bases and J by 5 bases, leaving 8 bases between them. CDR1 and CDR2 from the germline V gene are SEHNR and FQNEAQ (reference sequence). CDR3 amino acids: CASSSSLTGELFF. For the CDR3, the DNA is TGTGCCAGCAGCTCGAGCTTGACCGGGGAGCTGTTTTTT.

This clonotype has just one count. A far larger clone is off by one base, so a read error is likely. V gene TRBV11-1 combines with J gene TRBJ2-1; 9 bases fit TRBD2. The CDR3 sequence is 16 residues long. Germline loops: CDR1 SGHAT, CDR2 FQDESV (reference sequence). The DNA of the CDR3 is TGTGTCAGCAGCTTAGAGGGCGGGGGGGTAGGCAATGAGCAGTTCTTC. This sequence encodes CVSSLEGGGVGNEQFF.

This clonotype was seen ten or more times. The rearrangement uses TRBV12-5 and TRBJ2-7; D uncertain. The CDR3 is 14 residues long. V was shortened by 2 bases and J by 0 bases, with 8 bases between the two germline ends. Germline CDR1 and CDR2: LGHNT and FRNRAP. The CDR3 DNA follows: TGTGCTAGTGGTTTGTATCCGGACTCCTACGAGCAGTACTTC. It specifies CASGLYPDSYEQYF. Full variable domain (rest looked up from reference TRBV12-5 and TRBJ2-7): DARVTQTPRHKVTEMGQEVTMRCQPILGHNTVFWYRQTMMQGLELLAYFRNRAPLDDSGMPKDRFSAEMPDATLATLKIQPSEPRDSAVYFCASGLYPDSYEQYFGPGTRLTVT.

The rearrangement joins TRBV20-1 to TRBJ1-5; D is perhaps TRBD1 (6 bases). The CDR3 is made up of 14 amino acids. The V gene lost 2 bases and the J gene lost 5 bases, with 13 bases spanning the gap. Germline CDR1 DFQATT, CDR2 SNEGSKA (reference sequence). The CDR3 spells CSARFTGGDQPQHF. DNA of the CDR3: TGCAGTGCTAGATTTACTGGGGGCGATCAGCCCCAGCATTTT.

This clonotype has more than one count but fewer than ten. V gene TRBV19 combines with J gene TRBJ2-3; 9 positions agree with TRBD2. Germline loops: CDR1 LNHDA, CDR2 SQIVND (reference sequence). Trimming removed 5 bases from V and 5 bases from J; junction bases left unmatched: 8. The CDR3 runs 15 residues. The CDR3 here is CASSFLAGFRDTQYF. The CDR3 coding sequence is TGTGCCAGTAGTTTCCTAGCGGGGTTTCGAGATACGCAGTATTTT. Looking up the rest from reference TRBV19 and TRBJ2-3 gives the full variable domain: DGGITQSPKYLFRKEGQNVTLSCEQNLNHDAMYWYRQDPGQGLRLIYYSQIVNDFQKGDIAEGYSVSREKKESFPLTVTSAQKNPTAFYLCASSFLAGFRDTQYFGPGTRLTVL.